This is a list of T cell receptor beta chains from one sample in a study of long-term antiretroviral therapy in people with HIV. Assay used: immunoSEQ multiplex PCR; TCRdb lists only in-frame clones, some missing. The repertoire holds about 20,000 clones, with roughly 87% as singletons. The sample was unsorted PBMCs, taken 2.1 years after starting antiretroviral therapy. These receptor sequences come from a man younger than 35 with HIV. Each CDR3 is given with its conserved first and last residue. Fields, in order: J gene, V gene, clone size, D gene, CDR3 protein, CDR3 DNA. D genes are given only for firm matches. A clone size is listed for some rows: how often the clone was seen (once, few, many), or a class if it is expanded.

j_call: TRBJ1-6; v_call: TRBV6-5; clone_size: -; d_call: -; cdr3_aa: CASSYGGRGSPLHF; cdr3_nt: TGTGCCAGCAGTTACGGCGGTAGAGGTTCACCCCTCCACTTT
j_call: TRBJ2-7; v_call: TRBV6-5; clone_size: -; d_call: -; cdr3_aa: CASSYSVSRGEQYF; cdr3_nt: TGTGCCAGCAGTTACTCTGTATCCCGAGGGGAGCAGTACTTC
j_call: TRBJ2-6; v_call: TRBV27; clone_size: -; d_call: -; cdr3_aa: CASSLGISGANVLTF; cdr3_nt: TGTGCCAGCAGTTTGGGGATCTCTGGGGCCAACGTCCTGACTTTC
j_call: TRBJ2-3; v_call: TRBV2; clone_size: -; d_call: -; cdr3_aa: CASSVLGRGDTQYF; cdr3_nt: TGTGCCAGCAGTGTGTTGGGGCGGGGAGATACGCAGTATTTT
j_call: TRBJ1-1; v_call: TRBV4-1; clone_size: -; d_call: -; cdr3_aa: CASSQDRYRAFTEAFF; cdr3_nt: TGCGCCAGCAGCCAAGATCGGTACAGGGCTTTCACTGAAGCTTTCTTT
j_call: TRBJ2-7; v_call: TRBV2; clone_size: -; d_call: TRBD2; cdr3_aa: CAGQGSGTSYEQYF; cdr3_nt: TGTGCCGGCCAGGGAAGCGGGACCTCCTACGAGCAGTACTTC
j_call: TRBJ1-5; v_call: TRBV7-2; clone_size: few; d_call: -; cdr3_aa: CASSDGTWQPQHF; cdr3_nt: TGTGCCAGCAGCGACGGGACGTGGCAGCCCCAGCATTTT
j_call: TRBJ2-3; v_call: TRBV4-3; clone_size: -; d_call: -; cdr3_aa: CASSQDTAPDTQYF; cdr3_nt: TGCGCCAGCAGCCAAGATACGGCTCCGGATACGCAGTATTTT
j_call: TRBJ2-7; v_call: TRBV7-6; clone_size: -; d_call: -; cdr3_aa: CASSLVGNEQYF; cdr3_nt: TGTGCCAGCAGCTTGGTGGGCAACGAGCAGTACTTC
j_call: TRBJ2-7; v_call: TRBV28; clone_size: once; d_call: -; cdr3_aa: CASSLYWTAYEQYF; cdr3_nt: TGTGCCAGCAGTTTATATTGGACAGCCTACGAGCAGTACTTC
j_call: TRBJ2-7; v_call: TRBV30; clone_size: -; d_call: TRBD2; cdr3_aa: CACTSGRVHEQYF; cdr3_nt: TGTGCCTGTACTAGCGGGAGGGTCCACGAGCAGTACTTC
j_call: TRBJ2-1; v_call: TRBV7-9; clone_size: -; d_call: -; cdr3_aa: CASSPSNEQFF; cdr3_nt: TGTGCCAGCAGCCCGAGTAATGAGCAGTTCTTC
j_call: TRBJ2-1; v_call: TRBV4-1; clone_size: -; d_call: TRBD2; cdr3_aa: CASSPERLAGGPHNEQFF; cdr3_nt: TGCGCCAGCAGCCCGGAGAGGCTAGCGGGAGGGCCCCACAATGAGCAGTTCTTC
j_call: TRBJ1-5; v_call: TRBV30; clone_size: -; d_call: TRBD1; cdr3_aa: CAWRGDSHPAEAQHF; cdr3_nt: TGTGCCTGGAGGGGGGACAGCCATCCCGCAGAGGCCCAGCATTTT
j_call: TRBJ2-3; v_call: TRBV7-9; clone_size: -; d_call: TRBD2; cdr3_aa: CASSQGAGGPDTQYF; cdr3_nt: TGTGCCAGCAGCCAGGGAGCGGGGGGACCAGATACGCAGTATTTT
j_call: TRBJ1-2; v_call: TRBV7-3; clone_size: -; d_call: -; cdr3_aa: CASSLWGDSGYGYTF; cdr3_nt: TGTGCCAGCAGCTTATGGGGGGATTCGGGCTATGGCTACACCTTC
j_call: TRBJ2-5; v_call: TRBV6-6; clone_size: -; d_call: -; cdr3_aa: CASSGLRETQYF; cdr3_nt: TGTGCCAGCAGTGGACTGAGAGAGACCCAGTACTTC
j_call: TRBJ2-7; v_call: TRBV5-6; clone_size: -; d_call: TRBD1; cdr3_aa: CASSEEKTGAYEQYF; cdr3_nt: TGTGCCAGCAGCGAAGAAAAGACAGGGGCCTACGAGCAGTACTTC
j_call: TRBJ2-2; v_call: TRBV19; clone_size: -; d_call: TRBD2; cdr3_aa: CASRVAGVSGELFF; cdr3_nt: TGTGCCAGTAGGGTAGCGGGAGTGAGCGGGGAGCTGTTTTTT
j_call: TRBJ2-3; v_call: TRBV27; clone_size: -; d_call: TRBD2; cdr3_aa: CASSFIAGVADTQYF; cdr3_nt: TGTGCCAGCAGTTTTATAGCGGGAGTTGCAGATACGCAGTATTTT
j_call: TRBJ2-7; v_call: TRBV9; clone_size: -; d_call: -; cdr3_aa: CASSRDKSYEQYF; cdr3_nt: TGTGCCAGCAGCCGGGACAAGTCCTACGAGCAGTACTTC
j_call: TRBJ2-6; v_call: TRBV28; clone_size: -; d_call: -; cdr3_aa: CATLEGTTLSGANVLTF; cdr3_nt: TGTGCCACTTTAGAAGGCACTACCCTCTCTGGGGCCAACGTCCTGACTTTC
j_call: TRBJ1-1; v_call: TRBV5-4; clone_size: -; d_call: -; cdr3_aa: CASSLGEGPNTEAFF; cdr3_nt: TGTGCCAGCAGCTTGGGGGAGGGGCCCAACACTGAAGCTTTCTTT
j_call: TRBJ1-2; v_call: TRBV2; clone_size: once; d_call: -; cdr3_aa: CATRGNYGYTF; cdr3_nt: TGTGCCACCCGGGGGAACTATGGCTACACCTTC
j_call: TRBJ1-1; v_call: TRBV27; clone_size: -; d_call: -; cdr3_aa: CASGRVGNTEAFF; cdr3_nt: TGTGCCAGCGGGAGGGTTGGGAACACTGAAGCTTTCTTT
j_call: TRBJ2-7; v_call: TRBV10-3; clone_size: -; d_call: TRBD2; cdr3_aa: CAISEVSGRNPQQYF; cdr3_nt: TGTGCCATCAGTGAGGTCAGCGGGAGAAATCCGCAGCAGTACTTC